There are a few counts of the clone carrying this T cell receptor beta chain. Antigen: not known. Germline V lookup: CDR1 MDHEN, CDR2 SYDVKM. The CDR3 totals 15 residues. V was cut by 5 bases and J by 8 bases, with 18 bases left in between. This entry comes from a study of T-cell reconstitution after alpha-beta-depleted transplantation in children. Findings and caveats of the study: As was reported, about two months after transplant, alpha-beta T cells came from several hundred expanded graft clones. High day-60 TCRbeta diversity in some patients came from surviving recipient T cells and thymic progenitors. A year post-transplant, T-cell counts and diversity derived mostly from newly produced T cells.

The TCRbeta library incorporated unique molecular identifiers. TCRdb recomputed calls from the PCR reads with MiXCR, one row per CDR3 protein. The data show more than 400,000 distinct CDR3 sequences, with around two fifths seen just once and 27% held by the top ten. This receptor was obtained from a girl aged 2-10 years with aplastic anemia, due to receive a stem cell transplant. This rearrangement joins TRBV28 to TRBJ1-4, with D unclear. The sample here was PBMCs, taken before TCRalphabeta/CD19-depleted stem cell transplant. The CDR3 sequence is CASSPVSGREEKLFF. The CDR3 region has the DNA TGTGCCAGCAGTCCGGTTTCGGGGAGGGAAGAAAAACTGTTTTTT.